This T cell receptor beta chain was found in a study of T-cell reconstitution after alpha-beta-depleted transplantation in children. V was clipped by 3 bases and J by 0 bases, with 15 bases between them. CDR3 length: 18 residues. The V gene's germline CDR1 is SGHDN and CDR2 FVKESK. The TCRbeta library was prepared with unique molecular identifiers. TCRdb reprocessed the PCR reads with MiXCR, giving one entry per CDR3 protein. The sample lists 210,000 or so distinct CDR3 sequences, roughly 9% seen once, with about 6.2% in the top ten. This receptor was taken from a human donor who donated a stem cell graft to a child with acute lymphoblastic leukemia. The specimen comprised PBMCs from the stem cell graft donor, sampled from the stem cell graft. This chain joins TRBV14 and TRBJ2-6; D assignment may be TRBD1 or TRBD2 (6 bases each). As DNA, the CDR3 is TGTGCCAGCAGCCACCGGCCGGGGGCGGGCTCTGGGGCCAACGTCCTGACTTTC. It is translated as CASSHRPGAGSGANVLTF.